The 26 T cell receptor beta chains reported below all come from one sample, sequenced in a study of Ad26.COV2.S vaccination and SARS-CoV-2 variants (dated by TCRdb to the early 2020s). Library prep was done by the immunoSEQ multiplex PCR assay. TCRdb took over this immuneACCESS table, retaining in-frame rearrangements with V and J assigned. Such tables are incomplete; in checked studies, under half of the missing clones stem from an unresolved V gene, and the remainder is unexplained. Recorded for this sample are 360,000 or so clones; over 75% of them occurred a single time. The leading ten clones occupy roughly 3.6% of the sample. The sample's treatment or condition, from its label and the paper: about 20 received Ad26.COV2.S at low or high dose, single or two shots; roughly 5 received placebo; per-sample allocation not given. For vaccine and placebo recipients, repertoires were sequenced using samples collected on day 63 after the first injection.

Specimen: peripheral blood, collected in a trial of Ad26.COV2.S vaccine versus placebo. The receptors originated from a person between 18 and 60 years old who received the Ad26.COV2.S COVID-19 vaccine or a placebo.

The V call is TRBV15, the J call TRBJ2-5; a weak D match, TRBD2 (6 bases). The CDR3 loop spans 14 amino acids. Trimming cost V 3 bases and J 4 bases, with 12 bases left between them. CDR1 is LNHNV, CDR2 YYDKDF, per germline (reference sequence). CDR3 in amino acids: CATSRGLTGETQYF. CDR3 nucleotides: TGTGCCACCAGCAGGGGACTGACCGGAGAGACCCAGTACTTC. Looking up the rest from reference TRBV15 and TRBJ2-5 gives the full variable domain: DAMVIQNPRYQVTQFGKPVTLSCSQTLNHNVMYWYQQKSSQAPKLLFHYYDKDFNNEADTPDNFQSRRPNTSFCFLDIRSPGLGDTAMYLCATSRGLTGETQYFGPGTRLLVL.

CDR3 nucleotide sequence: TGTGCCGAATCGACAGACTCCGGCACTGAAGCTTTCTTT. It translates to CAESTDSGTEAFF. This sequence joins TRBV30 and TRBJ1-1; tentatively, D is TRBD1 (5 bases). The V and J ends lost 8 bases and 4 bases respectively, with 17 bases between them. This CDR3 region has 13 residues. The germline V gene encodes CDR1 GTSNPN and CDR2 SVGIG (reference sequence).

V usage is TRBV7-9 and J usage is TRBJ2-4; 8 bases are shared with TRBD2. J gave up 4 bases and V 1 base, and 6 bases lay outside the gene matches. This CDR3 is built from 16 residues. Looked up from germline, CDR1 is SEHNR and CDR2 is FQNEAQ (reference sequence). As DNA, the CDR3 is TGTGCCAGCAGCTTAGGGGTTAGCGGGGTTAAAAACATTCAGTACTTC. It codes for CASSLGVSGVKNIQYF.

The chain has TRBV7-9 and TRBJ2-2; 8 nucleotides agree with TRBD1. J was trimmed by 6 bases and V by 3 bases; bases with no gene match: 6. The CDR3 is 15 residues long. From germline, CDR1 is SEHNR and CDR2 FQNEAQ (reference sequence). CDR3 loop: CASSFGQGLSGELFF. The CDR3 region has the DNA TGTGCCAGCAGCTTTGGACAGGGTTTATCCGGGGAGCTGTTTTTT.

This clone showed up just a few times. The chain carries TRBV11-2 and TRBJ2-7, with D possibly TRBD1 on 5 matching bases. Germline values: CDR1 SGHAT, CDR2 FQNNGV. V was cut by 1 base and J by 1 base, with 14 bases left in between. The CDR3 length is 16 residues. The CDR3 coding sequence is TGTGCCAGCAGCTTAGTCGGGTATGGGGCGTCCTACGAGCAGTACTTC. Residues: CASSLVGYGASYEQYF. The complete variable domain, with remaining parts taken from reference TRBV11-2 and TRBJ2-7, reads EAGVAQSPRYKIIEKRQSVAFWCNPISGHATLYWYQQILGQGPKLLIQFQNNGVVDDSQLPKDRFSAERLKGVDSTLKIQPAKLEDSAVYLCASSLVGYGASYEQYFGPGTRLTVT.

The chain is built from TRBV2 and TRBJ1-6; D remains ambiguous. This CDR3 comprises 13 residues. V was trimmed by 1 base and J by 13 bases, leaving 11 bases between them. Looked up from germline, CDR1 is SNHLY and CDR2 is FYNNEI. The CDR3: CASSEESSRPLHF. The CDR3 coding sequence is TGTGCCAGCAGTGAAGAGTCTTCTCGTCCCCTCCACTTT.

V is TRBV5-1 and J is TRBJ1-5; D might be TRBD1 (5 bases). The CDR3 is 16 residues long. V lost 0 bases to trimming and J lost 2 bases, with 12 bases between them. Germline V CDR1 and CDR2: SGHRS, YFSETQ. Written as DNA, the CDR3 is TGCGCCAGCAGCTTGGAGGGACTCTTTGGCAATCAGCCCCAGCATTTT. This codes for CASSLEGLFGNQPQHF. Filled out from reference TRBV5-1 and TRBJ1-5, the complete variable domain reads KAGVTQTPRYLIKTRGQQVTLSCSPISGHRSVSWYQQTPGQGLQFLFEYFSETQRNKGNFPGRFSGRQFSNSRSEMNVSTLELGDSALYLCASSLEGLFGNQPQHFGDGTRLSIL.

The gene calls are TRBV7-3 and TRBJ2-2; TRBD1 matches at 7 bases. This CDR3 contains 15 residues. CDR1 is SGHTA, CDR2 FQGTGA, per germline. J lost 3 bases, V lost 4 bases, and 5 bases had no gene match. The CDR3 here is CASSSRQGYTGELFF. The CDR3 region has the DNA TGTGCCAGCAGCTCGAGACAGGGCTACACCGGGGAGCTGTTTTTT.

The chain joins TRBV2 to TRBJ1-2; D may be TRBD1 (5 bases). This CDR3 is built from 15 residues. V dropped 0 bases and J dropped 6 bases, with 14 bases sitting between them. Germline values: CDR1 SNHLY, CDR2 FYNNEI. DNA for the CDR3: TGTGCCAGCAGTGAAGCAACCGGGACGAGGGATGGCTACACCTTC. This encodes CASSEATGTRDGYTF.

V usage is TRBV14 and J usage is TRBJ2-3, with D unclear. Per germline, CDR1 SGHDN and CDR2 FVKESK. The CDR3 covers 11 residues. Trimming took off 0 bases at V and 5 bases at J, with 0 bases between the two ends. CDR3 in amino acids: CASSQEDTQYF. CDR3 nucleotides: TGTGCCAGCAGCCAAGAAGATACGCAGTATTTT. The whole variable domain, remainder taken from reference TRBV14 and TRBJ2-3, is EAGVTQFPSHSVIEKGQTVTLRCDPISGHDNLYWYRRVMGKEIKFLLHFVKESKQDESGMPNNRFLAERTGGTYSTLKVQPAELEDSGVYFCASSQEDTQYFGPGTRLTVL.

The chain employs TRBV7-6 and TRBJ2-3; 7 nucleotides line up with TRBD1. V shed 2 bases, J shed 2 bases, and the junction held 4 bases outside the gene matches. CDR3 length equals 15 residues. Germline V lookup: CDR1 SGHVS, CDR2 FNYEAQ. The CDR3 DNA sequence: TGTGCCAGCAGCTTAAGACAGGGTCTCACAGATACGCAGTATTTT. It translates to CASSLRQGLTDTQYF.

The chain links TRBV5-1 to TRBJ1-6; 7 nucleotides match TRBD1. Germline loops: CDR1 SGHRS, CDR2 YFSETQ. The CDR3 extends over 20 amino acids. V shed 2 bases and J 3 bases; nucleotides not matched to a gene: 17. CDR3 amino acids: CASSFGPTGRLEVYNSPLHF. The CDR3 nucleotides are TGCGCCAGCAGCTTTGGACCGACAGGGAGGCTTGAAGTCTATAATTCACCCCTCCACTTT. Combining the CDR3 with reference TRBV5-1 and TRBJ1-6 gives the whole variable domain KAGVTQTPRYLIKTRGQQVTLSCSPISGHRSVSWYQQTPGQGLQFLFEYFSETQRNKGNFPGRFSGRQFSNSRSEMNVSTLELGDSALYLCASSFGPTGRLEVYNSPLHFGNGTRLTVT.

This clone appeared once. The chain employs TRBV5-4 and TRBJ2-7; the D call may be TRBD1 or TRBD2 (5 bases each). The length of the CDR3 is 15 residues. The V end lost 0 bases, the J end lost 4 bases, and 14 bases lay between the germline ends. Germline CDR1 SGHNT, CDR2 YYREEE (reference sequence). The DNA for the CDR3 is TGTGCCAGCAGCTTGGCGACCGGGACGGGTTACGAGCAGTACTTC. It is translated as CASSLATGTGYEQYF.

Only one count was recorded for this clone. The chain's CDR3 is CASSQEGGGSWNTEAFF. CDR3 bases: TGTGCCAGCAGCCAAGAGGGTGGGGGCAGTTGGAACACTGAAGCTTTCTTT. This chain connects TRBV4-2 to TRBJ1-1; tentative D call: TRBD1 (6 bases). This CDR3 is 17 amino acids long. Looked up from germline, CDR1 is LGHNA and CDR2 is YNFKEQ. Trimming removed 0 bases at V and 1 base at J, with 15 bases between.

V gene TRBV30 combines with J gene TRBJ2-5, with a tentative D call TRBD2 (6 bases). CDR1 GTSNPN and CDR2 SVGIG come from the germline V gene (reference sequence). The CDR3 runs to 13 residues. Trimming cost V 7 bases and J 2 bases, with 14 bases left between them. DNA of the CDR3: TGTGCCTTTGCGGCGACTAGTCAAGAGACCCAGTACTTC. It specifies CAFAATSQETQYF.

CDR3 in amino acids: CASGLVNFRTNGYTF. CDR3 DNA: TGTGCTAGTGGTTTGGTAAATTTTAGGACGAATGGCTACACCTTC. The V call is TRBV12-5, the J call TRBJ1-2; no firm D call. Trimming left V 0 bases short and J 6 bases short, with 14 bases between. Per germline, CDR1 LGHNT and CDR2 FRNRAP. The CDR3 is made up of 15 amino acids. Variable domain in full (rest from reference TRBV12-5 and TRBJ1-2): DARVTQTPRHKVTEMGQEVTMRCQPILGHNTVFWYRQTMMQGLELLAYFRNRAPLDDSGMPKDRFSAEMPDATLATLKIQPSEPRDSAVYFCASGLVNFRTNGYTFGSGTRLTVV.

The genes are TRBV7-3 and TRBJ1-1; no clear D gene. The CDR3 totals 14 residues. Trimming took 6 bases from V and 3 from J, leaving 14 bases between them. In germline, CDR1 is SGHTA, CDR2 FQGTGA. The CDR3 reads CASRSPGYYTEAFF. In DNA, the CDR3 is TGTGCCAGCAGGTCCCCGGGGTACTACACTGAAGCTTTCTTT.

This clone was counted once. The J gene is TRBJ1-2, the V gene TRBV10-3; no definite D call. Trimming cost V 2 bases and J 4 bases, with 11 bases left between them. The CDR3 extends over 14 amino acids. Germline V gene lookup returns CDR1 ENHRY and CDR2 SYGVKD. The CDR3 DNA reads TGTGCCATCAGTGAGCCTAGGCGCTCCTATGGCTACACCTTC. It translates to CAISEPRRSYGYTF.

For this clone: The same CDR3 is also encoded by other DNA sequences in this sample. The rearrangement uses TRBV3-1 (or the pseudogene TRBV3-2) and TRBJ2-2; 7 bases fit TRBD2. Trimming removed 1 base from V and 4 bases from J; junction bases left unmatched: 0. The CDR3 is made up of 14 amino acids. The germline V gene has CDR1 LGHDT and CDR2 YNNKEL (reference sequence). The CDR3 region has the DNA TGTGCCAGCAGCCAAGGACTAGCCACCGGGGAGCTGTTTTTT. Translation: CASSQGLATGELFF.

The chain joins TRBV3-1 (or the pseudogene TRBV3-2) to TRBJ1-1; no firm D call. The germline V and J ends were trimmed by 3 bases and 6 bases, with 11 bases remaining between them. The CDR3 is 13 residues long. Germline CDR1 and CDR2: LGHDT and YNNKEL (reference sequence). CDR3: CASSQLEVPEAFF. The CDR3 nucleotides are TGTGCCAGCAGCCAGCTGGAGGTCCCTGAAGCTTTCTTT.

The V gene is TRBV7-9, the J gene TRBJ2-4; weak D call: TRBD1 (5 bases). V lost 5 bases, J lost 0 bases, and 11 bases lay in between. This CDR3 is built from 15 residues. Per the germline V gene, CDR1 is SEHNR and CDR2 is FQNEAQ (reference sequence). The CDR3 bases are TGTGCCAGCAGCCTGTCAGGGCTAGCCAAAAACATTCAGTACTTC. It specifies CASSLSGLAKNIQYF. The full variable domain, rest sourced from reference TRBV7-9 and TRBJ2-4, is DTGVSQNPRHKITKRGQNVTFRCDPISEHNRLYWYRQTLGQGPEFLTYFQNEAQLEKSRLLSDRFSAERPKGSFSTLEIQRTEQGDSAMYLCASSLSGLAKNIQYFGAGTRLSVL.

The chain combines TRBV4-1 with TRBJ1-3; D unresolved. The CDR3 consists of 16 residues. With 2 bases removed from V and 2 bases from J, the gap between germline ends came to 13 bases. Germline values: CDR1 MGHRA, CDR2 YSYEKL. CDR3 sequence reads: CASSQRSASTGNTIYF. The CDR3 DNA is TGCGCCAGCAGCCAAAGAAGTGCGTCCACTGGAAACACCATATATTTT.

This clone was observed at least ten times. Other DNA sequences in this specimen translate into the identical CDR3. The chain carries TRBV20-1 and TRBJ1-5; no definite D call. The CDR3 sequence is 13 residues long. Germline V CDR1 and CDR2: DFQATT, SNEGSKA (reference sequence). V was cut by 3 bases and J by 4 bases, with 10 bases left in between. CDR3 DNA sequence: TGCAGTGCTAGTGTTCTGGGAAATCAGCCCCAGCATTTT. It codes for CSASVLGNQPQHF.

This chain joins TRBV3-1 (or the pseudogene TRBV3-2) and TRBJ1-2, with unresolved D. Trimming stripped 1 base from V and 0 bases from J, with 6 bases between. The V gene's germline CDR1 is LGHDT and CDR2 YNNKEL (reference sequence). CDR3 length: 14 residues. Here the CDR3 DNA reads TGTGCCAGCAGCCAAGCTGGGACTAACTATGGCTACACCTTC. Translated, it gives CASSQAGTNYGYTF.

The chain has TRBV4-2 and TRBJ1-4, with 7 bases fitting TRBD1. There are 12 residues in the CDR3. Germline V gene lookup returns CDR1 LGHNA and CDR2 YNFKEQ. The V and J ends lost 4 bases and 8 bases, in that order; junction bases with no gene match: 1. The CDR3 reads CASSPGQEKLFF. The CDR3 region has the DNA TGTGCCAGCAGCCCGGGACAGGAAAAACTGTTTTTT.

The chain recombines TRBV3-1 (or the pseudogene TRBV3-2) with TRBJ1-2; no clear D. This CDR3 spans 14 amino acids. CDR1 and CDR2 (germline): LGHDT, YNNKEL (reference sequence). The V end was cut by 1 base, the J end by 7 bases, with 13 bases between. CDR3 coding DNA: TGTGCCAGCAGCCAAGGAAATGGGTTAGGTGGCTACACCTTC. The encoded protein is CASSQGNGLGGYTF.